This T cell receptor (beta chain) was recorded in a study of shared clonotypes between healthy human individuals (dated by TCRdb to 2020 to 2022). Regarding the research as a whole: The cohort included three men and two women between 18 and 49 years of age. For each donor, CD4 naive and CD4 memory were each given three plates, CD8 naive was given two plates, and CD8 memory was given one plate. Blood TCR repertoires of about five healthy adults were deeply sequenced to estimate repertoire size and the extent of clonotype sharing between individuals. Libraries were prepared and TCR repertoires were sequenced by different laboratories using diverse techniques, in order to increase sequencing depth and limit assay-specific biases. Between about 0.94 and 8.9 billion PBMCs per donor were obtained by leukapheresis. Findings and caveats that apply to the study as a whole: Incomplete sequencing was indicated by rarefaction of sorted-subset datasets, despite the large sequencing depth. Only blood was sampled, and tissue TCR repertoires likely differ from those in blood. The small number of donors limited the genetic and exposure-history diversity represented. Across a few donors, approximately 4.9% of naive CD4, roughly 3.8% of naive CD8, 2.3% of memory CD4, and about 0.4% of memory CD8 clonotypes were shared. Compared with non-shared clonotypes, the clonotypes found in all four sorted-subset donors had higher generation probabilities. Naive subsets generally had larger estimated clonotype richness than memory subsets did. Based on pairwise subsampling, the degree of clonotype sharing among donors was expected to be affected by sequencing depth.

On this clone itself: The clone's antigen remains unknown. Base-call qualities are not available, and no considerably larger clone is one nucleotide away.

Clipping removes 4 bases from V and 5 bases from J, with 9 as the unmatched junction base count. The CDR3, from cysteine to phenylalanine, totals 15 residues. Of all the DNA, just the CDR3 is kept, 45 bases in frame from base 1. Sequences SGDLS (CDR1) and YYNGEE (CDR2) are obtained from the germline V gene. Using the deep immunoSEQ assay, multiplex PCR amplified TCR CDR3 regions from genomic DNA. Genomic DNA extracted from each cell subset was distributed evenly over all wells of several immunoSEQ 96-well plates, and each plate served as one replicate. For sorted subsets, about 0.2 ug genomic DNA, equal to 25,000 to 35,000 T cell genomes, was loaded into each replicate PCR. Purified libraries were quantified with a Qubit 3.0 fluorometer, sized on a Bioanalyzer 2100, and re-quantified with the KAPA Library Quantification kit. Every immunoSEQ 96-well plate was sequenced on a separate single-read 150-cycle Illumina NextSeq 550 flow cell. In the authors' own workflow: Because only junctional sequences without quality scores were contained in the immunoSEQ output, filtering matching that applied to full-length reads could not be performed. To assign V/J genes and CDR3, sequences were annotated against IMGT germline references using PyIR, a Python wrapper for IgBLAST v1.9. Reads were removed for weak V/J assignments (E-value above 1e-6), missing CDR3, stop codons, out-of-frame junctions, or ambiguous translated residues. A V3J clonotype was defined by an identical inferred V gene, J gene, and CDR3 amino acid sequence. Percentage overlap between repertoires was calculated by dividing the number of shared unique clonotypes by the size of the smaller repertoire. Richness of each repertoire was evaluated using RTK rarefaction, the Chao1 estimator, and Recon v2.1 estimates of unobserved clonotypes. OLGA was used to compute generation probabilities for all TCRbeta clonotypes that the gDNA method yielded from a few donors. Drawn from immuneACCESS, this table holds only the in-frame rearrangements with V and J called that TCRdb kept. Clones are partly lost; checked studies trace under half to an unresolved V gene and leave the rest unexplained. That table furnishes V, J and clone size, whereas the DNA furnished D and trimming. This sample comprises 1,500,000 or so clones, approximately 98.5% of them detected only once. Around 0.33% of the sample rests with the top ten.

The donors were healthy, HIV-negative adults with no recently reported acute infections or vaccinations. Only Caucasian adults living in Nashville, Tennessee, USA were represented among the donors. CD4+ T cells were enriched by magnetic negative selection; naive cells were then positively selected on CD45RA, and the negative fraction formed the memory subset. Blood was obtained by leukapheresis, after which PBMCs were separated by Ficoll-Histopaque density gradient centrifugation and cryopreserved in liquid nitrogen vapor phase. Analytical flow cytometry was used to check the purity and quantity of every magnetically sorted T cell population. Genomic DNA was isolated from each sorted fraction and quantified by UV absorbance on a Nanodrop 2000c.

The receptor was derived from a man aged 30 to 45 in good health. The sample taken for sequencing was naive CD4+ T cells sorted from blood. The cell subset or site label on this specimen signifies: CD45RA+ positively selected. The V gene is TRBV9 and the J gene is TRBJ2-7; TRBD2 matches 10 bases in the middle. The nucleotide sequence is TGTGCCAGCAGCTTCGCAGCGGGAGGGCCCCACGAGCAGTACTTC. Its protein reads: CASSFAAGGPHEQYF. Reference TRBV9 and TRBJ2-7 proteins supply the regions before and after the CDR3; the full variable domain is: DSGVTQTPKHLITATGQRVTLRCSPRSGDLSVYWYQQSLDQGLQFLIQYYNGEERAKGNILERFSAQQFPDLHSELNLSSLELGDSALYFCASSFAAGGPHEQYFGPGTRLTVT.